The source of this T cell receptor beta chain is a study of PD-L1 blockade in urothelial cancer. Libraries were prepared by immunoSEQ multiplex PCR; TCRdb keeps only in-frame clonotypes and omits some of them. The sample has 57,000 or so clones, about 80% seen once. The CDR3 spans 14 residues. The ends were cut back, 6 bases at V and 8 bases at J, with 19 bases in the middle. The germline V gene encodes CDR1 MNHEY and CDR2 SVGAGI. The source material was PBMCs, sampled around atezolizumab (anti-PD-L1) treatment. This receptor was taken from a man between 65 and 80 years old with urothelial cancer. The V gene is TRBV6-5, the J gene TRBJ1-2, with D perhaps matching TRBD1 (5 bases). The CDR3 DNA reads TGTGCCAGCAGAAACTTGGAGGGGAGCGGCGGCTACACCTTC. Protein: CASRNLEGSGGYTF.